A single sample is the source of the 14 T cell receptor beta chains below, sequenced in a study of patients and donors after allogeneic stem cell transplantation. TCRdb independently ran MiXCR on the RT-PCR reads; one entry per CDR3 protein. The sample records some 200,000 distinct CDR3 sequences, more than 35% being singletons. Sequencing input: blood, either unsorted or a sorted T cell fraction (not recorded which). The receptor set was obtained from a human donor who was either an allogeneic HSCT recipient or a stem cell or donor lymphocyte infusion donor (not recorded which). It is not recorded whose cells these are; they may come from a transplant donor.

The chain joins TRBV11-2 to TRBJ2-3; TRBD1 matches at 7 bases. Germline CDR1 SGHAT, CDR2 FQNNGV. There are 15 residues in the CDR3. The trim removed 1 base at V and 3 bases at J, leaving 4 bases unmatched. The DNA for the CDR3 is TGTGCCAGCAGCTTAGGACAGGGTGGTACAGATACGCAGTATTTT. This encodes CASSLGQGGTDTQYF.

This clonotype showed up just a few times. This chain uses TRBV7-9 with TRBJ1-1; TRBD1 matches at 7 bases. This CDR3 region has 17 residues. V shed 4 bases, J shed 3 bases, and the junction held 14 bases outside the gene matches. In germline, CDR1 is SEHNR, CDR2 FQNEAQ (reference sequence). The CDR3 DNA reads TGTGCCAGCAGCTCCTATCCCAACCGACAGGGAGACACTGAAGCTTTCTTT. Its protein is CASSSYPNRQGDTEAFF.

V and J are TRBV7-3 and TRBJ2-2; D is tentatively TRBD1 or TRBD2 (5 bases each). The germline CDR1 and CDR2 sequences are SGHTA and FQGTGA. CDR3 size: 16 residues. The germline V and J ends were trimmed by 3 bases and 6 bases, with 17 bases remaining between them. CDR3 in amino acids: CASSLVGTARSGELFF. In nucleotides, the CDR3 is TGTGCCAGCAGCTTGGTCGGGACGGCAAGATCCGGGGAGCTGTTTTTT.

The CDR3 DNA is TGTGCCACCAGTCCGGGGATTAGCCACAGACAGCTCGGCTACACCTTC. This encodes CATSPGISHRQLGYTF. The rearrangement joins TRBV24-1 to TRBJ1-2; D perhaps matches TRBD1 (5 bases). The CDR3 has 16 amino acids. In germline, CDR1 is KGHDR, CDR2 SFDVKD. V lost 6 bases to trimming and J lost 8 bases, with 24 bases between them.

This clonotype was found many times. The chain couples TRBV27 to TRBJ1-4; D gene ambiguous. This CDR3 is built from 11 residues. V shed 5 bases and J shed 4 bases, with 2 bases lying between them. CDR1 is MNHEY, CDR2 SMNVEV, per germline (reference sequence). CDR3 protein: CASSGNEKLFF. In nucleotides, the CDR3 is TGTGCCAGCAGTGGTAATGAAAAACTGTTTTTT. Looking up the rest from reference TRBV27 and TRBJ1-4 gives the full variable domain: EAQVTQNPRYLITVTGKKLTVTCSQNMNHEYMSWYRQDPGLGLRQIYYSMNVEVTDKGDVPEGYKVSRKEKRNFPLILESPSPNQTSLYFCASSGNEKLFFGSGTQLSVL.

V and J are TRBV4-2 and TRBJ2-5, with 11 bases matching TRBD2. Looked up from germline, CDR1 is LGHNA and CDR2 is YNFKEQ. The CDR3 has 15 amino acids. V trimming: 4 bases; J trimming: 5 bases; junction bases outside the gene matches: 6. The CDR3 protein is CASSPTSGNAETQYF. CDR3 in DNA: TGTGCCAGCAGCCCGACTAGCGGGAACGCGGAGACCCAGTACTTC.

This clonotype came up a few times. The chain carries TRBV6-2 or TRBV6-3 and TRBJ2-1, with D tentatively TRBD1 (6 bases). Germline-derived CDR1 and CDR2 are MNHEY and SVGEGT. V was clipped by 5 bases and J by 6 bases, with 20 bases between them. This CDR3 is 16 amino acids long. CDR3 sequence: CASSPVPGHLVNEQFF. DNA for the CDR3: TGTGCCAGCAGTCCCGTGCCGGGACATCTCGTCAATGAGCAGTTCTTC.

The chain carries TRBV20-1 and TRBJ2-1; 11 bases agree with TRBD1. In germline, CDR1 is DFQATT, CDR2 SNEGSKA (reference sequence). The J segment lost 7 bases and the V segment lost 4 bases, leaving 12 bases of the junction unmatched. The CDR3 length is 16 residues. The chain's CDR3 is CSAKFTGTGGGNEQFF. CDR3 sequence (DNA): TGCAGTGCTAAATTTACCGGGACAGGGGGAGGGAATGAGCAGTTCTTC.

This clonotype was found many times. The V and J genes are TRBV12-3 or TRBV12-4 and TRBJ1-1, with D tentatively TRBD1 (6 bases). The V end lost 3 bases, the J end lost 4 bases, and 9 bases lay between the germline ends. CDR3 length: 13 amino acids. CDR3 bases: TGTGCCAGCAGTTTGGGGGCGGGCACTGAAGCTTTCTTT. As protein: CASSLGAGTEAFF.

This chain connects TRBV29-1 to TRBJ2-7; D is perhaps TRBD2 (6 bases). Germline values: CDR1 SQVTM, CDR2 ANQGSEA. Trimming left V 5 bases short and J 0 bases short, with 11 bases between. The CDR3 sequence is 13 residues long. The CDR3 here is CSVRQGGSYEQYF. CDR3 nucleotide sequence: TGCAGCGTTCGCCAGGGAGGCTCCTACGAGCAGTACTTC.

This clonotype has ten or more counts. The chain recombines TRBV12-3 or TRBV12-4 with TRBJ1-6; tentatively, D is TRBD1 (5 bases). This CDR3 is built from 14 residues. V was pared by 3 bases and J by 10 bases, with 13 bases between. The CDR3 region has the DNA TGTGCCAGCAGTTTTCGGGGGTTACAATCACCCCTCCACTTT. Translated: CASSFRGLQSPLHF.

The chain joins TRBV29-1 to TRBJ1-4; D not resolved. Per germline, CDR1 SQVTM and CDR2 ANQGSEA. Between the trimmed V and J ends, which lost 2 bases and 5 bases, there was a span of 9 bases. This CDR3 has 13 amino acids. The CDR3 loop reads CSVEKTGNEKLFF. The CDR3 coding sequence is TGCAGCGTTGAAAAGACCGGGAATGAAAAACTGTTTTTT.

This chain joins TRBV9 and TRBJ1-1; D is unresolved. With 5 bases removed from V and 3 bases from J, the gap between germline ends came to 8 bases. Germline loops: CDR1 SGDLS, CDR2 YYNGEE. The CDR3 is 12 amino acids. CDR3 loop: CASRNLDTEAFF. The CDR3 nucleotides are TGTGCCAGCAGGAACCTCGACACTGAAGCTTTCTTT.

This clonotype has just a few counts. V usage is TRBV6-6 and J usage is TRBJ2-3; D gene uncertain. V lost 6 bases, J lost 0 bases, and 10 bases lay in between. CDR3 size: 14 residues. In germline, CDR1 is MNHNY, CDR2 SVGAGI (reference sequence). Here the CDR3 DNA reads TGTGCCAGCAGGCTTACTACTAGCACAGATACGCAGTATTTT. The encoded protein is CASRLTTSTDTQYF.